These 20 T cell receptor beta chains share one sample of origin, sequenced in a study of cytomegalovirus exposure and HLA in healthy donors (TCRdb year 2017). The library was made by the immunoSEQ multiplex PCR assay. Not all clones reach the TCRdb copy of this immuneACCESS table, which keeps in-frame sequences only. Checked studies attribute under half of the gap to unresolved V genes and leave the rest unexplained. The table for this sample lists 220,000 or so clones; around four fifths of them were counted only once. About an eighth of the sample lies in the top ten. What was sequenced was PBMCs. The receptors originated from a woman between 25 and 40 years old in good health and CMV-seropositive.

The CDR3 DNA is TGTGCCATCAGTGAGCTGGTGCGGGGGTCGTATGGCTACACCTTC. Encoded protein: CAISELVRGSYGYTF. The rearrangement uses TRBV10-3 and TRBJ1-2, with D tentatively TRBD1 (5 bases). The length of the CDR3 is 15 residues. V was trimmed by 2 bases and J by 5 bases, leaving 15 bases between them. Looked up from germline, CDR1 is ENHRY and CDR2 is SYGVKD.

The chain is built from TRBV7-9 and TRBJ1-5, with 9 bases identical to TRBD1. There are 15 residues in the CDR3. Trimming at V came to 4 bases and at J to 7 bases, leaving 8 bases not matched to a gene. Germline lookup yields CDR1 SEHNR and CDR2 FQNEAQ (reference sequence). CDR3 sequence reads: CASSSDRGDRQPQHF. CDR3 coding DNA: TGTGCCAGCAGCTCGGACAGGGGAGATCGGCAGCCCCAGCATTTT. The complete variable domain, with remaining parts taken from reference TRBV7-9 and TRBJ1-5, reads DTGVSQNPRHKITKRGQNVTFRCDPISEHNRLYWYRQTLGQGPEFLTYFQNEAQLEKSRLLSDRFSAERPKGSFSTLEIQRTEQGDSAMYLCASSSDRGDRQPQHFGDGTRLSIL.

V gene TRBV11-1 combines with J gene TRBJ1-1; 8 bases are a match to TRBD1. The trim removed 5 bases at V and 11 bases at J, leaving 16 bases unmatched. CDR3 length equals 15 residues. Germline-derived CDR1 and CDR2 are SGHAT and FQDESV (reference sequence). CDR3 amino acids: CASSQRTGLKELAFF. The CDR3 DNA is TGTGCCAGCAGCCAGCGGACAGGGCTGAAAGAGCTTGCTTTCTTT.

The chain recombines TRBV9 with TRBJ2-2; 8 bases are shared with TRBD2. With V trimmed by 4 bases and J by 8 bases, 13 bases remained unmatched. Germline-derived CDR1 and CDR2 are SGDLS and YYNGEE. This CDR3 is built from 16 residues. The CDR3 protein is CASSLTSVRPGGELFF. The CDR3 DNA sequence: TGTGCCAGCAGCTTGACTAGCGTGAGACCAGGTGGGGAGCTGTTTTTT.

The chain recombines TRBV11-2 with TRBJ2-7; D might be TRBD2 (5 bases). The ends were cut back, 1 base at V and 0 bases at J, with 10 bases in the middle. CDR3 length: 15 residues. The germline gives CDR1 SGHAT, CDR2 FQNNGV. The CDR3 DNA reads TGTGCCAGCAGCTTAGTTAGGCGGGCCTCCTACGAGCAGTACTTC. This gives the protein CASSLVRRASYEQYF.

This clone appeared once. J is TRBJ1-2 and V is TRBV28, with no clear D. The CDR3 totals 14 residues. Germline V gene sequence: CDR1 MDHEN, CDR2 SYDVKM. The ends were cut back, 2 bases at V and 4 bases at J, with 11 bases in the middle. CDR3 sequence reads: CASSLRAEIYGYTF. CDR3 DNA sequence: TGTGCCAGCAGTTTAAGGGCAGAAATCTATGGCTACACCTTC.

This clone occurred once. The rearrangement links TRBV5-1 to TRBJ1-1; TRBD1 is a possible D gene (5 bases). CDR3 length equals 16 residues. With 4 bases removed from V and 1 base from J, the gap between germline ends came to 17 bases. Germline V gene data show CDR1 as SGHRS and CDR2 as YFSETQ. This CDR3 reads CASSPGAGQKNTEAFF. DNA of the CDR3: TGCGCCAGCAGCCCTGGCGCGGGGCAGAAGAACACTGAAGCTTTCTTT.

V and J are TRBV5-1 and TRBJ2-7; D is ambiguous. V shed 0 bases and J shed 3 bases, with 10 bases lying between them. Germline lookup yields CDR1 SGHRS and CDR2 YFSETQ. The CDR3 totals 14 residues. CDR3 residues: CASSLASRSYEQYF. Here the CDR3 DNA reads TGCGCCAGCAGCTTGGCTTCTAGAAGCTACGAGCAGTACTTC.

This rearrangement joins TRBV27 to TRBJ1-1; D unresolved. The CDR3 has 17 residues. Germline-derived CDR1 and CDR2 are MNHEY and SMNVEV (reference sequence). With 0 bases removed from V and 1 base from J, the gap between germline ends came to 15 bases. CDR3 in DNA: TGTGCCAGCAGTTTATCGTTTGGGTTTTCACGGAACACTGAAGCTTTCTTT. Protein product: CASSLSFGFSRNTEAFF.

Only one count was recorded for this clone. J is TRBJ2-7 and V is TRBV5-1; TRBD2 agrees at 10 bases. The CDR3 is 15 amino acids. The germline gives CDR1 SGHRS, CDR2 YFSETQ. With V trimmed by 1 base and J by 8 bases, 9 bases remained unmatched. The CDR3 loop reads CASSLTSGTFPQQYF. For the CDR3, the DNA is TGCGCCAGCAGCTTGACTAGCGGGACATTCCCCCAGCAGTACTTC.

The chain employs TRBV5-6 and TRBJ2-7, with 15 nucleotides matching TRBD2. Germline CDR1 is SGHDT and CDR2 is YYEEEE. There are 17 residues in the CDR3. Unmatched junction bases numbered 6, after V lost 4 bases and J lost 1 base. CDR3 protein: CASSLGLAGGLSYEQYF. Written as DNA, the CDR3 is TGTGCCAGCAGCCTCGGACTAGCGGGAGGGCTTTCCTACGAGCAGTACTTC. The whole variable domain, remainder taken from reference TRBV5-6 and TRBJ2-7, is DAGVTQSPTHLIKTRGQQVTLRCSPKSGHDTVSWYQQALGQGPQFIFQYYEEEERQRGNFPDRFSGHQFPNYSSELNVNALLLGDSALYLCASSLGLAGGLSYEQYFGPGTRLTVT.

A single count supports this clone. The chain has TRBV5-6 and TRBJ2-7, with TRBD1 matching 10 bases. The CDR3 loop spans 15 amino acids. Germline V CDR1 and CDR2: SGHDT, YYEEEE. V was pared by 3 bases and J by 3 bases, with 6 bases of the junction left unmatched. CDR3 nucleotide sequence: TGTGCCAGCAGCTCACCGGGACAGGGGAACTACGAGCAGTACTTC. Its translation is CASSSPGQGNYEQYF.

In nucleotides, the CDR3 is TGTGCCAGCAGCCAAGAGGAATTGGGGACATACAGCTCCCGATCTTATGGCTACACCTTC. Amino acids: CASSQEELGTYSSRSYGYTF. The genes are TRBV4-2 and TRBJ1-2; D is possibly TRBD1 (6 bases). Deletions cut 0 bases from V and 5 bases from J, with 28 bases between. This CDR3 has 20 amino acids. Germline CDR1 is LGHNA and CDR2 is YNFKEQ.

This clone came up a few times. The rearrangement links TRBV30 to TRBJ2-7; TRBD1 agrees at 7 bases. CDR1 is GTSNPN and CDR2 is SVGIG in the germline V gene (reference sequence). The CDR3 spans 12 residues. Trimming cost V 1 base and J 5 bases; bases outside gene matches: 2. CDR3 loop: CAWSGQGHEQYF. The CDR3 DNA sequence: TGTGCCTGGAGTGGACAGGGCCACGAGCAGTACTTC.

Comments on this clone: Within the sample, other DNA sequences also encode this same CDR3. CDR3 sequence reads: CASSYEAGRNEQYF. DNA for the CDR3: TGTGCCAGCAGTTACGAGGCAGGGAGGAACGAGCAGTACTTC. The chain combines TRBV6-5 with TRBJ2-7; maybe TRBD2 (6 bases). The CDR3 consists of 14 residues. The germline V gene encodes CDR1 MNHEY and CDR2 SVGAGI. Trimming took 2 bases from V and 5 from J, leaving 13 bases between them.

The CDR3 spells CASSPWTDTEAFF. The DNA of the CDR3 is TGTGCCAGCAGTCCCTGGACCGACACTGAAGCTTTCTTT. The chain has TRBV27 and TRBJ1-1, with unresolved D. Germline CDR1 reads MNHEY; CDR2 reads SMNVEV (reference sequence). The CDR3 sequence is 13 residues long. Deletions cut 5 bases from V and 3 bases from J, with 10 bases between.

There are a few counts of this clone. V is TRBV5-8 and J is TRBJ2-7; D gene unclear. V was pared by 3 bases and J by 6 bases, with 16 bases between. This CDR3 has 14 residues. CDR1 is SGHTS, CDR2 YDEGEE, per germline. CDR3 in DNA: TGTGCCAGCAGCTCCCAAAGGTGGGCGGCCGAGCAGTACTTC. Its translation is CASSSQRWAAEQYF.

This clone has just one count. The CDR3 spells CASSLGQGRNEQFF. As DNA, the CDR3 is TGTGCCAGCAGCTTGGGACAGGGTAGGAATGAGCAGTTCTTC. The chain has TRBV7-3 and TRBJ2-1, with 9 bases matching TRBD1. Per the germline V gene, CDR1 is SGHTA and CDR2 is FQGTGA. Germline trimming cut 3 bases from V and 7 bases from J; bases unmatched to any gene: 4. The CDR3 runs to 14 residues.

The chain uses TRBV2 and TRBJ2-1; perhaps TRBD2 as D (6 bases). Trimming cost V 4 bases and J 6 bases, with 13 bases left between them. The CDR3 runs 14 residues. Per germline, CDR1 SNHLY and CDR2 FYNNEI. CDR3 sequence: CASSGDLPRNEQFF. CDR3 sequence (DNA): TGTGCCAGCAGTGGGGACTTGCCGCGCAATGAGCAGTTCTTC.

This chain links TRBV29-1 with TRBJ1-1; D is ambiguous. V lost 7 bases, J lost 4 bases, and 13 bases lay in between. The CDR3 loop spans 12 amino acids. Germline V gives CDR1 SQVTM, CDR2 ANQGSEA. The CDR3 DNA reads as TGCAGCGGCGAAAAAGGTGGCACTGAAGCTTTCTTT. Translating gives CSGEKGGTEAFF.